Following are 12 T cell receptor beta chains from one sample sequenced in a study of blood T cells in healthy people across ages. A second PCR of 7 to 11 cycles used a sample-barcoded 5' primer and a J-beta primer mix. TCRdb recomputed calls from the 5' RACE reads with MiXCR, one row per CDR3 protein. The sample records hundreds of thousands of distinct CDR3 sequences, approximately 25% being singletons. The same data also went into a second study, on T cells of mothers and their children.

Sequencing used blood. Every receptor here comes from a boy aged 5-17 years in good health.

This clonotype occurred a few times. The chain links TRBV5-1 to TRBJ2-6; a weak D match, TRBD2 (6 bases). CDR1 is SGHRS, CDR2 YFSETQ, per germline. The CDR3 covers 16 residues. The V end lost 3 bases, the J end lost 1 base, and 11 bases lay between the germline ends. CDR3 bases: TGCGCCAGCAGCTCGGAGGGGCTATCTGGGGCCAACGTCCTGACTTTC. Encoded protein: CASSSEGLSGANVLTF.

CDR3 loop: CSARGTGMNTEAFF. Written as DNA, the CDR3 is TGCAGTGCTAGAGGAACAGGGATGAACACTGAAGCTTTCTTT. The chain combines TRBV20-1 with TRBJ1-1, with a possible D match to TRBD1 (6 bases). The CDR3 is made up of 14 amino acids. The V gene lost 1 base and the J gene lost 0 bases, with 9 bases spanning the gap. CDR1 DFQATT and CDR2 SNEGSKA come from the germline V gene (reference sequence).

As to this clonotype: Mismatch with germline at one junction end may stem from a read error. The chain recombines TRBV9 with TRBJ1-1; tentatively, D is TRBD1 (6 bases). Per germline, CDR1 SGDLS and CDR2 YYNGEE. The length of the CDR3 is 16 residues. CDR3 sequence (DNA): TGTGCCAGCAGCGTAGAGGGGGGCACCCCGGGAACTGAAGCTTCCTTT. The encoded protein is CASSVEGGTPGTEASF.

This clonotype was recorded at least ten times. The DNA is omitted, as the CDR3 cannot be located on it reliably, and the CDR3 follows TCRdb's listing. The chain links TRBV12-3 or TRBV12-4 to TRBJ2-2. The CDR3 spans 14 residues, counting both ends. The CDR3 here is CASSPSGQWGSCFF.

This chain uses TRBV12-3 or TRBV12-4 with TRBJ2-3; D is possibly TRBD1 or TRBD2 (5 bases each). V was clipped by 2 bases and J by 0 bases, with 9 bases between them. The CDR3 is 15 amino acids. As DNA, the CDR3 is TGTGCCAGCAGTTTATATGGGGGAAGCACAGATACGCAGTATTTT. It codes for CASSLYGGSTDTQYF.

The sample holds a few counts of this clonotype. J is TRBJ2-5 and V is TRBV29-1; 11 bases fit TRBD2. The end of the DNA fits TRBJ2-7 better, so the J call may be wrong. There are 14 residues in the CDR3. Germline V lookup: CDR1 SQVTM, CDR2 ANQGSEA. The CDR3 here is CSGLIAGGPSEQYF. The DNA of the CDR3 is TGCAGCGGGCTGATAGCGGGAGGGCCTTCCGAGCAGTACTTC.

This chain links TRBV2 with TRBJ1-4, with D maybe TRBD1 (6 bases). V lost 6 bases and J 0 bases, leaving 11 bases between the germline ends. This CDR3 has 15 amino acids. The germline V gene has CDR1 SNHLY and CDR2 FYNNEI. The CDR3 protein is CASRRTVSTNEKLFF. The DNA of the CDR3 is TGTGCCAGCAGGAGGACAGTGTCAACTAATGAAAAACTGTTTTTT.

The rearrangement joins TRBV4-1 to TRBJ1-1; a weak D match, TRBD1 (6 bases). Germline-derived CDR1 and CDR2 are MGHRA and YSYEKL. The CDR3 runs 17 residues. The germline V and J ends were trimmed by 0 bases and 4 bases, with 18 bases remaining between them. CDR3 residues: CASSQEVQGYQGTEAFF. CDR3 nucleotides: TGCGCCAGCAGCCAAGAAGTGCAGGGGTACCAGGGCACTGAAGCTTTCTTT.

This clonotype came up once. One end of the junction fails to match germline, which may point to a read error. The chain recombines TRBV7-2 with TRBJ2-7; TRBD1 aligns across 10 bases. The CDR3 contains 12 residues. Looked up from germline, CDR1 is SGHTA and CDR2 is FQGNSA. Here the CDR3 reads CASSWGTGEVLF. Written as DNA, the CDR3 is TGTGCCAGCAGCTGGGGGACAGGGGAAGTTTTATTC.

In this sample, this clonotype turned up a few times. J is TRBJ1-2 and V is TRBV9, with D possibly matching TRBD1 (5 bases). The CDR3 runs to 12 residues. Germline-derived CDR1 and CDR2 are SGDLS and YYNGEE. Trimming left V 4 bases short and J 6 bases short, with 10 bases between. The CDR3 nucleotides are TGTGCCAGCAGCACCCAGGGACATGGCTACACCTTC. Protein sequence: CASSTQGHGYTF.

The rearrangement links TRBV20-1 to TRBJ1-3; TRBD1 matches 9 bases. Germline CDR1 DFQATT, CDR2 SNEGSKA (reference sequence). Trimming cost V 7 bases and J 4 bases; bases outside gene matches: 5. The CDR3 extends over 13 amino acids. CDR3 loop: CSVRTGAGNTIYF. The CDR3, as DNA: TGCAGTGTTCGGACAGGGGCCGGAAACACCATATATTTT.

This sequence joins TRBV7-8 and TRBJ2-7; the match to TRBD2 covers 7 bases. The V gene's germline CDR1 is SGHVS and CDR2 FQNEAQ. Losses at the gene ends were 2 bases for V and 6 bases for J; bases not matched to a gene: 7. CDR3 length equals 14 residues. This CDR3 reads CASSLREDTFEQYF. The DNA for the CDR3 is TGTGCCAGCAGCTTACGGGAGGACACCTTCGAGCAGTACTTC.